Listed here are 13 T cell receptor beta chains from one sample, sequenced in a study of blood T cell repertoires in COVID-19 (dated by TCRdb to 2019 to 2021). Receptor libraries were prepared by the immunoSEQ multiplex PCR assay. Held by TCRdb, this immuneACCESS table contains in-frame sequences only and omits some clones. Under half of the omission traces to an unresolved V gene where checked; the cause of the rest is unknown. The sample table contains about 200,000 clones; only one count was recorded for roughly 82% of them. Approximately 10% of the sample rests with the top ten. Sequencing was performed on PBMCs or T cells enriched from blood (not recorded which). The source is a man in his forties who had recovered from COVID-19.

This clone was seen more than once but under ten times. The chain has TRBV2 and TRBJ2-1, with 7 positions matching TRBD1. Germline trimming cut 6 bases from V and 5 bases from J; bases unmatched to any gene: 7. The CDR3 has 14 amino acids. The V gene's germline CDR1 is SNHLY and CDR2 FYNNEI. The chain's CDR3 is CASRGDSQNNEQFF. The CDR3, as DNA: TGTGCCAGCAGGGGGGACAGCCAAAACAATGAGCAGTTCTTC.

V and J are TRBV3-1 (or the pseudogene TRBV3-2) and TRBJ1-1, with D perhaps matching TRBD1 (6 bases). Trimming took 1 base from V and 8 from J, leaving 14 bases between them. Germline loops: CDR1 LGHDT, CDR2 YNNKEL (reference sequence). The CDR3 length is 14 residues. CDR3 sequence: CASSQGPTTGEAFF. The CDR3 coding sequence is TGTGCCAGCAGCCAAGGGCCTACTACAGGGGAAGCTTTCTTT.

The genes are TRBV28 and TRBJ1-4, with D possibly being TRBD1 (6 bases). V was cut by 3 bases and J by 7 bases, with 12 bases left in between. The CDR3 extends over 14 amino acids. Per germline, CDR1 MDHEN and CDR2 SYDVKM. CDR3 loop: CASSFYREGEKLFF. CDR3 nucleotide sequence: TGTGCCAGCAGTTTCTACAGGGAGGGTGAAAAACTGTTTTTT.

The chain recombines TRBV7-6 with TRBJ2-3; TRBD2 aligns across 8 bases. This CDR3 has 16 residues. V gave up 3 bases and J gave up 3 bases; unmatched junction bases: 8. The germline CDR1 and CDR2 sequences are SGHVS and FNYEAQ. CDR3 sequence: CASSFRERENTDTQYF. CDR3 sequence (DNA): TGTGCCAGCAGCTTTAGGGAGCGGGAGAATACAGATACGCAGTATTTT.

V and J are TRBV4-1 and TRBJ2-7, with TRBD1 matching over 7 bases. Looked up from germline, CDR1 is MGHRA and CDR2 is YSYEKL. This CDR3 has 15 amino acids. V was pared by 0 bases and J by 6 bases, with 8 bases of the junction left unmatched. CDR3 loop: CASSQDAQGSGEQYF. The CDR3 DNA reads as TGCGCCAGCAGCCAAGATGCACAGGGGTCCGGCGAGCAGTACTTC.

V is TRBV4-2 and J is TRBJ2-6, with 9 bases matching TRBD1. The CDR3 runs 21 residues. The V gene's germline CDR1 is LGHNA and CDR2 YNFKEQ. V lost 0 bases to trimming and J lost 0 bases; unmatched junction nucleotides: 12. DNA of the CDR3: TGTGCCAGCAGCCAAGAACGAGGGAACAGGGGGCTCAGCTCTGGGGCCAACGTCCTGACTTTC. Amino acids: CASSQERGNRGLSSGANVLTF.

V and J are TRBV2 and TRBJ1-2; 8 bases map to TRBD1. Germline loops: CDR1 SNHLY, CDR2 FYNNEI. The CDR3 consists of 13 residues. V dropped 4 bases and J dropped 8; count of bases not matched to a gene: 6. CDR3 coding DNA: TGTGCCAGCAGTGTTCGACAGGGGCGCGGCTACACCTTC. It specifies CASSVRQGRGYTF.

This chain joins TRBV12-5 and TRBJ2-3, with 8 bases lining up with TRBD1. The CDR3 sequence is 15 residues long. Germline-derived CDR1 and CDR2 are LGHNT and FRNRAP. V shed 5 bases, J shed 1 base, and the junction held 5 bases outside the gene matches. The CDR3 region is CASGHGQGGTDTQYF. The CDR3 coding sequence is TGTGCTAGTGGTCACGGACAGGGAGGCACAGATACGCAGTATTTT.

This chain uses TRBV7-8 with TRBJ2-1, with D possibly matching TRBD1 (7 bases). Trimming removed 4 bases from V and 8 bases from J, with 15 bases in between. CDR1 is SGHVS, CDR2 FQNEAQ, per germline. CDR3 length: 14 residues. The CDR3 sequence is CASSWAGGMDEQFF. CDR3 coding DNA: TGTGCCAGCAGCTGGGCAGGGGGGATGGATGAGCAGTTCTTC.

The chain has TRBV6-4 and TRBJ2-1; D is possibly TRBD1 (7 bases). The CDR3 has 14 residues. The V end was cut by 5 bases, the J end by 6 bases, with 14 bases between. CDR1 MRHNA and CDR2 SNTAGT come from the germline V gene. Written as DNA, the CDR3 is TGTGCCAGCAGTAGCGGGCCAGGGGGCAATGAGCAGTTCTTC. Protein: CASSSGPGGNEQFF.

The chain carries TRBV9 and TRBJ2-3; the D gene is possibly TRBD2 (5 bases). In germline, CDR1 is SGDLS, CDR2 YYNGEE. The CDR3 length is 15 residues. V was shortened by 2 bases and J by 0 bases, with 10 bases between the two germline ends. The CDR3 is CASSVRVTSTDTQYF. The CDR3 nucleotides are TGTGCCAGCAGCGTGAGGGTCACTAGCACAGATACGCAGTATTTT.

This clone was detected once. The rearrangement joins TRBV27 to TRBJ2-7, with D hard to call. The CDR3 runs 10 residues. Germline loops: CDR1 MNHEY, CDR2 SMNVEV (reference sequence). The CDR3 DNA is TGTGGTCCGCGGTCCTACGAGCAGTACGTC. Its protein product is CGPRSYEQYV.

The rearrangement joins TRBV5-4 to TRBJ2-7, with 15 bases aligning to TRBD2. CDR3 length: 17 residues. J was trimmed by 5 bases and V by 4 bases; bases with no gene match: 10. Per the germline V gene, CDR1 is SGHNT and CDR2 is YYREEE (reference sequence). The CDR3 spells CASSTGLAGGSPNEQYF. The CDR3 bases are TGTGCCAGCAGCACGGGACTAGCGGGAGGAAGCCCCAACGAGCAGTACTTC.